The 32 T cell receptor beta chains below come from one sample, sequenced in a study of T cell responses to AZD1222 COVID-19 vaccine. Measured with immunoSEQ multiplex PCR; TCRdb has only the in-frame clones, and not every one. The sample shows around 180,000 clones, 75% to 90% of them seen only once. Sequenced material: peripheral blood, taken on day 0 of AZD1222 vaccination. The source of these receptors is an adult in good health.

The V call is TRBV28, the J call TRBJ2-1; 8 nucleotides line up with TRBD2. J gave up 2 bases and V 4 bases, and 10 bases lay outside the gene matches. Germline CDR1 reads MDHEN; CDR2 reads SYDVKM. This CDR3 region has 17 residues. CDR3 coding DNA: TGTGCCAGCAGTTCCCCCTTAGGGCGGGAGGCCTACAATGAGCAGTTCTTC. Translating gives CASSSPLGREAYNEQFF.

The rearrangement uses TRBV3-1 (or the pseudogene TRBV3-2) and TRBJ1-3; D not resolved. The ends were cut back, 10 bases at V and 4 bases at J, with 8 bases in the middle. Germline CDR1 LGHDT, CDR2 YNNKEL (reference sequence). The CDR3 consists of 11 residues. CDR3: CATTQGNTIYF. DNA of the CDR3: TGTGCCACCACACAGGGAAACACCATATATTTT.

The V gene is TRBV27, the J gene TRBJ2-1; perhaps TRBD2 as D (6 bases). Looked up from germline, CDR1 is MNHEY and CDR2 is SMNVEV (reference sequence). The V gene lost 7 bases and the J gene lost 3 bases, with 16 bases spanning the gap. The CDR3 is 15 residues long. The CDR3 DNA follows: TGTGCCAGCACTCTTTTTGGGACTGACTACAATGAGCAGTTCTTC. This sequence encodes CASTLFGTDYNEQFF.

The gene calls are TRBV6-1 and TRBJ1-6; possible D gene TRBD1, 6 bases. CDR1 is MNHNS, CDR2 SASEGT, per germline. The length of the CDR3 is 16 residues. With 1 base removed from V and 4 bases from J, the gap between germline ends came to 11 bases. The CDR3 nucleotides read TGTGCCAGCAGTGAAGATGTAGGGGGTTATAATTCACCCCTCCACTTT. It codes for CASSEDVGGYNSPLHF.

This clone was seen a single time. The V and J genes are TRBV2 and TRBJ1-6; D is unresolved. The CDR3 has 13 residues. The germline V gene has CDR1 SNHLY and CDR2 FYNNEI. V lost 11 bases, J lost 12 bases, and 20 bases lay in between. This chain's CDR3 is CAGHRYAELPLHF. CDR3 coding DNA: TGTGCCGGTCATCGGTATGCGGAGCTACCCCTCCACTTT. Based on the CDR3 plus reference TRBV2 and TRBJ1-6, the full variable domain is EPEVTQTPSHQVTQMGQEVILRCVPISNHLYFYWYRQILGQKVEFLVSFYNNEISEKSEIFDDQFSVERPDGSNFTLKIRSTKLEDSAMYFCAGHRYAELPLHFGNGTRLTVT.

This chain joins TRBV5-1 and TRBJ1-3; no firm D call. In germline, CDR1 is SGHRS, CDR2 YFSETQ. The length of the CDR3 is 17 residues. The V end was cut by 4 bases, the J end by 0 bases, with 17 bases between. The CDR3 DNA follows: TGCGCCAGCAGCCCAATAAAAGGAGCGCGCTCTGGAAACACCATATATTTT. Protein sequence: CASSPIKGARSGNTIYF.

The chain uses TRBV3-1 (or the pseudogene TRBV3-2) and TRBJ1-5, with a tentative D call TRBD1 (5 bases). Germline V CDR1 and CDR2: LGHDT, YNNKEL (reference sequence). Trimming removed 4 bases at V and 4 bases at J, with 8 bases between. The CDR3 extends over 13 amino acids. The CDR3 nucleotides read TGTGCCAGCAGCCGGGAGGGGAATCAGCCCCAGCATTTT. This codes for CASSREGNQPQHF.

Here the CDR3 reads CASSPRRGTYEQYF. The CDR3 nucleotides are TGTGCCAGCAGCCCCCGTCGGGGTACCTACGAGCAGTACTTC. The V gene is TRBV5-8, the J gene TRBJ2-7; possibly TRBD2 for D (5 bases). V was cut by 4 bases and J by 2 bases, with 13 bases left in between. Germline V gene data show CDR1 as SGHTS and CDR2 as YDEGEE. The CDR3 loop spans 14 amino acids.

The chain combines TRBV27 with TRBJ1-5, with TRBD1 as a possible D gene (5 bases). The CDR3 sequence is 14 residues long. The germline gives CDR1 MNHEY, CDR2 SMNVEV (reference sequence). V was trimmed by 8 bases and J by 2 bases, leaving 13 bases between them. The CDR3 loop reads CASGRDWGNQPQHF. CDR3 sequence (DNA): TGTGCCAGCGGCCGGGACTGGGGCAATCAGCCCCAGCATTTT.

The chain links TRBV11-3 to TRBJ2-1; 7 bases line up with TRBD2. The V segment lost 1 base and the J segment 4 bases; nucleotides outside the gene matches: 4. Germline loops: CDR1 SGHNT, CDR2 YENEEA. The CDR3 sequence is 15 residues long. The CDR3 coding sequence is TGTGCCAGCAGCTTAGGGGCGGGGGTTTACAATGAGCAGTTCTTC. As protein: CASSLGAGVYNEQFF.

The CDR3 loop reads CAWSVGAEQFF. In nucleotides, the CDR3 is TGTGCCTGGAGTGTAGGTGCGGAGCAGTTCTTC. J is TRBJ2-1 and V is TRBV30; D unclear. This CDR3 is built from 11 residues. The germline V and J ends were trimmed by 0 bases and 10 bases, with 7 bases remaining between them. Germline V gene lookup returns CDR1 GTSNPN and CDR2 SVGIG (reference sequence).

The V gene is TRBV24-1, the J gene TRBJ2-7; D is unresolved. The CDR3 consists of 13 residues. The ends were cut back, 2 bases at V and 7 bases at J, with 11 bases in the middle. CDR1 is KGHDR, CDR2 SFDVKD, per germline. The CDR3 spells CATSDSRNLEQYF. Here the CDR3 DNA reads TGTGCCACCAGTGATTCACGAAACCTGGAGCAGTACTTC.

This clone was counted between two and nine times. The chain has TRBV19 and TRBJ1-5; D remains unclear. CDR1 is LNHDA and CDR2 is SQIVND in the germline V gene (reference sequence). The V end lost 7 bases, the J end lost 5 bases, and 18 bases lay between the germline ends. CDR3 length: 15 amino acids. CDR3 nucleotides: TGTGCCAGTATGCCGCGCGGATTCGCTGATCAGCCCCAGCATTTT. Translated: CASMPRGFADQPQHF. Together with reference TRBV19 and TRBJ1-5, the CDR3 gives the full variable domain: DGGITQSPKYLFRKEGQNVTLSCEQNLNHDAMYWYRQDPGQGLRLIYYSQIVNDFQKGDIAEGYSVSREKKESFPLTVTSAQKNPTAFYLCASMPRGFADQPQHFGDGTRLSIL.

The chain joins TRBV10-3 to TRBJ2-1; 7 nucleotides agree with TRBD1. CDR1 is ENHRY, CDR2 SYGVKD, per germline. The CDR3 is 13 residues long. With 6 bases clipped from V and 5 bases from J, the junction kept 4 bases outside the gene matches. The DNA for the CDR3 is TGTGCCATCAGGGGGACAGAAGACAATGAGCAGTTCTTC. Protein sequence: CAIRGTEDNEQFF.

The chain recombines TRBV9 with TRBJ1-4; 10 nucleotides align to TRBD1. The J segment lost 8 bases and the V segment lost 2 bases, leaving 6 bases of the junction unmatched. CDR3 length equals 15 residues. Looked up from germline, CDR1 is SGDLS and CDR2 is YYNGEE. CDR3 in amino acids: CASSVSDRGYEKLFF. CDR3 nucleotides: TGTGCCAGCAGCGTCTCGGACAGGGGGTACGAAAAACTGTTTTTT. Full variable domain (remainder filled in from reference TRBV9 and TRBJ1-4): DSGVTQTPKHLITATGQRVTLRCSPRSGDLSVYWYQQSLDQGLQFLIQYYNGEERAKGNILERFSAQQFPDLHSELNLSSLELGDSALYFCASSVSDRGYEKLFFGSGTQLSVL.

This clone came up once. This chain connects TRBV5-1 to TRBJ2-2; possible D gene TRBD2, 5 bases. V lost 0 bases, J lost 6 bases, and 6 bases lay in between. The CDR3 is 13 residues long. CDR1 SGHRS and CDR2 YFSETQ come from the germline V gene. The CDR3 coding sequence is TGCGCCAGCAGCTTGGTGGAGGCCGGGGAGCTGTTTTTT. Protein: CASSLVEAGELFF. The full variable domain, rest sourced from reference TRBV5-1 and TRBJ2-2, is KAGVTQTPRYLIKTRGQQVTLSCSPISGHRSVSWYQQTPGQGLQFLFEYFSETQRNKGNFPGRFSGRQFSNSRSEMNVSTLELGDSALYLCASSLVEAGELFFGEGSRLTVL.

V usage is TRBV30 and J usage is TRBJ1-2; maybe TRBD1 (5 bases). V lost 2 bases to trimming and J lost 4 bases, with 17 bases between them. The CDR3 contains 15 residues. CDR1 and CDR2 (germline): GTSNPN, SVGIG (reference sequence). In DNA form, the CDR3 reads TGTGCCTGGAGTAGGGGCGGGGAAAGAGTCTATGGCTACACCTTC. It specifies CAWSRGGERVYGYTF. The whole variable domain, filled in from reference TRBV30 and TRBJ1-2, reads SQTIHQWPATLVQPVGSPLSLECTVEGTSNPNLYWYRQAAGRGLQLLFYSVGIGQISSEVPQNLSASRPQDRQFILSSKKLLLSDSGFYLCAWSRGGERVYGYTFGSGTRLTVV.

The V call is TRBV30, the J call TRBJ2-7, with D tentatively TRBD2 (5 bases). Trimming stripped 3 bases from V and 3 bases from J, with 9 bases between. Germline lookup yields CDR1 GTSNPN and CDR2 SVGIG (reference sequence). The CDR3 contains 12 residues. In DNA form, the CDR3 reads TGTGCCTGGAGCCAAGGAGGCTACGAGCAGTACTTC. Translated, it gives CAWSQGGYEQYF.

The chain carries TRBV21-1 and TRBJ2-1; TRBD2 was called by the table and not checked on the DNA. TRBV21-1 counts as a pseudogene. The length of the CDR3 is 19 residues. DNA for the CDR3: TGTGCCAGCAGCCGCCCCTGGGTAGGGGAGGGCCGGACCTACAATGAGCAGTTCTTC. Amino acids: CASSRPWVGEGRTYNEQFF.

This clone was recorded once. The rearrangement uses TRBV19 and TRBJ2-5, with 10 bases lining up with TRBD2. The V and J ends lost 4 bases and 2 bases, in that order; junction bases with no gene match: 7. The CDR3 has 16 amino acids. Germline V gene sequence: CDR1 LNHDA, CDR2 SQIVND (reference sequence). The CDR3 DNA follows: TGTGCCAGTAGTACAAAACTAGCGGGGTCACAAGAGACCCAGTACTTC. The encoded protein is CASSTKLAGSQETQYF.

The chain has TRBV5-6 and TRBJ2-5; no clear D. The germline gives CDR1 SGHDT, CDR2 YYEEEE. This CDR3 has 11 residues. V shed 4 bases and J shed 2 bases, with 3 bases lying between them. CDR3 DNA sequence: TGTGCCAGCAGCGCGCAAGAGACCCAGTACTTC. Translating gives CASSAQETQYF.

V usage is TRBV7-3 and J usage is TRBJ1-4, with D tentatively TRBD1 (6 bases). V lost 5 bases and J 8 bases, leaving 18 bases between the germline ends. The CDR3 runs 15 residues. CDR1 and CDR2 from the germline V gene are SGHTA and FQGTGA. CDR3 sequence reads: CASSTTSGAGEKLFF. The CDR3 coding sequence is TGTGCCAGCAGCACCACCTCAGGGGCGGGAGAAAAACTGTTTTTT.

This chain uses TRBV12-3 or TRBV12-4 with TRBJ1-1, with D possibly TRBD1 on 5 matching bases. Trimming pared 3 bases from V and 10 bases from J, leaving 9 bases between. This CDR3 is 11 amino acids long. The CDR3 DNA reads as TGTGCCAGCAGTTTCAGGGAGCGAGCTTTCTTT. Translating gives CASSFRERAFF.

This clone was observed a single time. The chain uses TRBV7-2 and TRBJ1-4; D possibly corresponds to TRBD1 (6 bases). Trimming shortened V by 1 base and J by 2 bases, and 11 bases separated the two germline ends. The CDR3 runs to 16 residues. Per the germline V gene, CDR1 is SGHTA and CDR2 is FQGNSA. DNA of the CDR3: TGTGCCAGCAGCTTAGGGGGGGCCCGGACTAATGAAAAACTGTTTTTT. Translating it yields CASSLGGARTNEKLFF.

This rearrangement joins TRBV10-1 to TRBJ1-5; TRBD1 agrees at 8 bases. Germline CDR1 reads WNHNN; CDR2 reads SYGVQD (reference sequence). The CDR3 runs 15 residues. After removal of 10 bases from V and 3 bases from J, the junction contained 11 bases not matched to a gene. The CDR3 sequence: CATHIQDRVNQPQHF. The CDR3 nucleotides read TGCGCCACGCATATCCAGGACAGGGTCAATCAGCCCCAGCATTTT.

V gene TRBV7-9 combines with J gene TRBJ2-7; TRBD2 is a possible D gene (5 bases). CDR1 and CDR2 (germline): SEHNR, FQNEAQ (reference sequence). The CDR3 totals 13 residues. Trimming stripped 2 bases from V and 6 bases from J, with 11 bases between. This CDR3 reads CASSLLAQTEQYF. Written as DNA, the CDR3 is TGTGCCAGCAGCTTACTAGCACAGACCGAGCAGTACTTC.

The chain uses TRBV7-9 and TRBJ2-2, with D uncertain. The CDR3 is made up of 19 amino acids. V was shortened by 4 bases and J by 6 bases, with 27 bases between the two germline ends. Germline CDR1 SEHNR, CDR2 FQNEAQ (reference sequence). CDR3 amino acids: CASSSGGYRTPNIAGELFF. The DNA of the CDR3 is TGTGCCAGCAGCTCCGGCGGCTATCGTACTCCCAACATCGCCGGGGAGCTGTTTTTT.

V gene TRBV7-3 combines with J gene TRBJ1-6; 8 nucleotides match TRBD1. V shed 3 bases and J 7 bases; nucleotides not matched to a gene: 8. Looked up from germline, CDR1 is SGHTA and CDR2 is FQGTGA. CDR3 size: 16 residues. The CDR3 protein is CASSFSGQGWNSPLHF. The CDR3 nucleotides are TGTGCCAGCAGCTTTTCTGGACAGGGATGGAATTCACCCCTCCACTTT.

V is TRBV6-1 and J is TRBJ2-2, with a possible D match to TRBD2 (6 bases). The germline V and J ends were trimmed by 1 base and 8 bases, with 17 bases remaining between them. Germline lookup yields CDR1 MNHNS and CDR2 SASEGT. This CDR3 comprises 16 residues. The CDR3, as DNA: TGTGCCAGCAGTGAAGTCATGTCCGGGGGTGCGGGGGAGCTGTTTTTT. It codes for CASSEVMSGGAGELFF.

In DNA, the CDR3 is TGTGCCTGGACGCCGAACCCTGGCAATCAGCCCCAGCATTTT. It encodes CAWTPNPGNQPQHF. The chain recombines TRBV30 with TRBJ1-5; D is unclear. CDR1 GTSNPN and CDR2 SVGIG come from the germline V gene (reference sequence). This CDR3 is built from 14 residues. With 4 bases removed from V and 2 bases from J, the gap between germline ends came to 12 bases.

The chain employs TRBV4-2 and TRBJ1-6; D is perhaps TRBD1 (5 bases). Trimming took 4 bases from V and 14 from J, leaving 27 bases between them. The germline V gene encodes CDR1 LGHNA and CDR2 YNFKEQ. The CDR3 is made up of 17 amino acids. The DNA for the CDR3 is TGTGCCAGCAGCCGGACCTCAGACAGCGCCCGGTTATTCACCCTCCACTTT. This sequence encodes CASSRTSDSARLFTLHF.

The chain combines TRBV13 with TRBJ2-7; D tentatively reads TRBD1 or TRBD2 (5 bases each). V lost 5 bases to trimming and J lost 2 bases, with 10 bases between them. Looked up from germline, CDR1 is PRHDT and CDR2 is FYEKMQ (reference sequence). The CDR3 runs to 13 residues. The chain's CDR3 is CASSRDRTYEQYF. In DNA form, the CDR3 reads TGTGCCAGCAGCAGGGACCGAACCTACGAGCAGTACTTC. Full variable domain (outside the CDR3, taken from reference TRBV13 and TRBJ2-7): AAGVIQSPRHLIKEKRETATLKCYPIPRHDTVYWYQQGPGQDPQFLISFYEKMQSDKGSIPDRFSAQQFSDYHSELNMSSLELGDSALYFCASSRDRTYEQYFGPGTRLTVT.